The clone carrying this T cell receptor beta chain was seen once. Its target is unknown. The sample is drawn from a study of cytomegalovirus exposure and HLA in healthy donors. Germline V gene sequence: CDR1 ENHRY, CDR2 SYGVKD. The CDR3 runs 15 residues. Trimming took 6 bases from V and 7 from J; bases not matched to a gene: 7. Use of 60 Vbeta and 13 Jbeta primers characterized the PCR. Per the original data handling: The authors later counted roughly 77 million unique TCR beta chains, roughly 11 million of them shared. Some clones are missing from TCRdb's copy, which holds only in-frame ones; the method was immunoSEQ multiplex PCR. D and trimming were read from the DNA, whereas the V and J calls and clone size are those reported in that table. The table lists 110,000 to 150,000 clones, about four fifths of them singletons. General study points: Usually a TCR sequence was rare, but some public TCRs were found in many donors.

The chain couples TRBV10-3 to TRBJ1-6; TRBD1 agrees at 9 bases. Sequencing input: PBMCs. The TCR comes from a man between 35 and 55 years old in good health and CMV-seropositive. The chain's CDR3 is CAISPGQGNNSPLHF. The CDR3 DNA reads as TGTGCCATCAGCCCGGGACAGGGTAACAATTCACCCCTCCACTTT.